The next 31 T cell receptor beta chains were all read from a single sample in a study of tumor-infiltrating lymphocytes in localized non-small cell lung cancer. Clones were read by immunoSEQ multiplex PCR, and TCRdb kept only the in-frame ones, dropping some. This table holds several thousand clones, approximately 60% found once. The sequenced sample consisted of uninvolved lung tissue not adjacent to the tumor. These receptors came from a human donor with non-small cell lung cancer.

The rearrangement links TRBV5-1 to TRBJ2-3, with a tentative D call TRBD2 (6 bases). Per germline, CDR1 SGHRS and CDR2 YFSETQ. The V end was cut by 0 bases, the J end by 2 bases, with 10 bases between. This CDR3 has 15 residues. As DNA, the CDR3 is TGCGCCAGCAGCTTGGGTACTAGCTACACAGATACGCAGTATTTT. Translating it yields CASSLGTSYTDTQYF.

The chain combines TRBV11-2 with TRBJ2-1, with 9 bases lining up with TRBD2. With 7 bases clipped from V and 4 bases from J, the junction kept 17 bases outside the gene matches. This CDR3 is 18 amino acids long. Germline V gene data show CDR1 as SGHAT and CDR2 as FQNNGV. CDR3 DNA sequence: TGTGCCAGCACCTCCCGGGGGTCTAGCGGGGCGATATACAATGAGCAGTTCTTC. It encodes CASTSRGSSGAIYNEQFF.

This clone appeared a few times. V is TRBV6-5 and J is TRBJ2-5; weak D call: TRBD2 (6 bases). The V end was cut by 7 bases, the J end by 4 bases, with 13 bases between. There are 13 residues in the CDR3. Germline-derived CDR1 and CDR2 are MNHEY and SVGAGI. The CDR3 loop is CASTLRRGETQYF. CDR3 bases: TGTGCCAGCACCCTAAGGAGGGGAGAGACCCAGTACTTC.

The chain links TRBV29-1 to TRBJ1-2, with 9 bases identical to TRBD1. The V gene's germline CDR1 is SQVTM and CDR2 ANQGSEA. V lost 3 bases to trimming and J lost 4 bases; unmatched junction nucleotides: 9. CDR3 length: 15 residues. CDR3 nucleotide sequence: TGCAGCGTTGACCTTTTAACAGGGGGCGGCTATGGCTACACCTTC. Its translation is CSVDLLTGGGYGYTF.

Relative to its sample, this clone is medium-sized. The chain combines TRBV15 with TRBJ2-7, with 9 nucleotides matching TRBD1. Losses at the gene ends were 1 base for V and 6 bases for J; bases not matched to a gene: 10. Germline V gives CDR1 LNHNV, CDR2 YYDKDF (reference sequence). This CDR3 has 16 residues. The CDR3 here is CATSRAGPGQGTEQYF. CDR3 coding DNA: TGTGCCACCAGCAGAGCCGGACCGGGACAGGGAACCGAGCAGTACTTC. The full variable domain, its missing parts supplied by reference TRBV15 and TRBJ2-7, is DAMVIQNPRYQVTQFGKPVTLSCSQTLNHNVMYWYQQKSSQAPKLLFHYYDKDFNNEADTPDNFQSRRPNTSFCFLDIRSPGLGDTAMYLCATSRAGPGQGTEQYFGPGTRLTVT.

This clone was counted only a few times. The V call is TRBV21-1, the J call TRBJ2-7; the D call of TRBD1 is as the table states it, not checked on the DNA. TRBV21-1 has pseudogene status. The CDR3 spans 15 residues. CDR3 coding DNA: TGTGCCAGCAGCACTTTACGGGACAGCTCCTACGAGCAGTACTTC. Translation: CASSTLRDSSYEQYF.

V gene TRBV4-1 combines with J gene TRBJ1-6; D is unresolved. Deletions cut 1 base from V and 10 bases from J, with 11 bases between. The CDR3 contains 14 residues. Germline V gene lookup returns CDR1 MGHRA and CDR2 YSYEKL. The CDR3 sequence is CASSQGGWRSPLHF. The CDR3 DNA reads as TGCGCCAGCAGCCAAGGGGGTTGGAGGTCACCCCTCCACTTT.

This clone is categorized as medium-sized. This rearrangement joins TRBV29-1 to TRBJ2-1; TRBD1 agrees at 7 bases. Germline CDR1 SQVTM, CDR2 ANQGSEA. V lost 6 bases, J lost 8 bases, and 7 bases stayed unmatched. The CDR3 has 12 amino acids. CDR3 loop: CSVLSTGHEQFF. In nucleotides, the CDR3 is TGCAGCGTGTTATCGACAGGGCATGAGCAGTTCTTC.

This chain uses TRBV5-8 with TRBJ2-7; no clear D. Trimming took off 2 bases at V and 6 bases at J, with 9 bases between the two ends. In germline, CDR1 is SGHTS, CDR2 YDEGEE. The CDR3 is made up of 12 amino acids. The DNA for the CDR3 is TGTGCCAGCAGCTTAGGCGTCAGCGAGCAGTACTTC. Translated, it gives CASSLGVSEQYF.

Within the sample, this clone is medium-sized (0.01 to 0.1%). The V call is TRBV30, the J call TRBJ2-2; 8 bases map to TRBD2. The CDR3 extends over 15 amino acids. V was clipped by 1 base and J by 6 bases; unmatched bases: 7. Germline CDR1 GTSNPN, CDR2 SVGIG (reference sequence). CDR3 DNA: TGTGCCTGGAGTGGCCCCGGGGGGGGTCCCGGGGAGCTGTTTTTT. It yields the protein CAWSGPGGGPGELFF.

The chain uses TRBV6-1 and TRBJ1-1, with 7 positions matching TRBD1. With V trimmed by 2 bases and J by 5 bases, 11 bases remained unmatched. CDR3 size: 16 residues. Germline V CDR1 and CDR2: MNHNS, SASEGT. For the CDR3, the DNA is TGTGCCAGCAGTGAACCGCGTCAACAGGGGAGAACTGAAGCTTTCTTT. Protein product: CASSEPRQQGRTEAFF.

This clone is a singleton in its sample. This rearrangement joins TRBV27 to TRBJ2-2, with D unclear. Trimming took off 0 bases at V and 5 bases at J, with 4 bases between the two ends. CDR3 length equals 13 residues. The V gene's germline CDR1 is MNHEY and CDR2 SMNVEV (reference sequence). CDR3 coding DNA: TGTGCCAGCAGTTTATCGGGAACCGGGGAGCTGTTTTTT. Translating gives CASSLSGTGELFF.

Here the CDR3 reads CASNSWGGETQYF. The CDR3 nucleotides read TGTGCCAGCAATTCATGGGGCGGAGAGACCCAGTACTTC. The chain is built from TRBV6-1 and TRBJ2-5; tentative D call: TRBD1 (5 bases). The V end was cut by 7 bases, the J end by 4 bases, with 13 bases between. CDR1 and CDR2 from the germline V gene are MNHNS and SASEGT. This CDR3 has 13 amino acids.

V is TRBV30 and J is TRBJ1-4; possibly TRBD1 for D (6 bases). V gave up 8 bases and J gave up 7 bases, with 23 bases separating them. The CDR3 length is 15 residues. Germline V CDR1 and CDR2: GTSNPN, SVGIG (reference sequence). The DNA for the CDR3 is TGTGCCGGCAAGGTGGGGGCCTCTTCGGGTGAAAAACTGTTTTTT. This translates into CAGKVGASSGEKLFF.

The chain recombines TRBV2 with TRBJ2-3, with unresolved D. Per germline, CDR1 SNHLY and CDR2 FYNNEI. Trimming left V 7 bases short and J 4 bases short, with 12 bases between. This CDR3 is 13 amino acids long. The CDR3: CASKVMGSDTQYF. DNA for the CDR3: TGTGCCAGCAAGGTAATGGGGTCAGATACGCAGTATTTT.

The chain uses TRBV4-1 and TRBJ1-1; 9 bases map to TRBD1. The CDR3 extends over 12 amino acids. Germline V gene sequence: CDR1 MGHRA, CDR2 YSYEKL. V lost 4 bases, J lost 12 bases, and 6 bases stayed unmatched. This chain's CDR3 is CASSPDRGKTFF. CDR3 nucleotides: TGCGCCAGCAGCCCGGACAGGGGAAAGACTTTCTTT.

Concerning this clone: Relative to the germline gene, one junction end is altered; a read error may explain this. V usage is TRBV6-5 and J usage is TRBJ2-7; 7 positions match TRBD2. Germline V gene sequence: CDR1 MNHEY, CDR2 SVGAGI. The length of the CDR3 is 14 residues. CDR3 loop: CASSYSLGDYKQYF. Here the CDR3 DNA reads TGTGCCAGCAGTTATTCTCTAGGGGACTACAAGCAGTACTTC.

The rearrangement links TRBV6-1 to TRBJ2-7, with D uncertain. The CDR3 covers 13 residues. With 7 bases removed from V and 0 bases from J, the gap between germline ends came to 10 bases. From germline, CDR1 is MNHNS and CDR2 SASEGT. The CDR3 DNA reads as TGTGCCAGCAAGCCTTGGAGCTCCTACGAGCAGTACTTC. It translates to CASKPWSSYEQYF.

This clone was counted a few times. The chain couples TRBV27 to TRBJ2-1, with 7 bases matching TRBD1. Germline CDR1 MNHEY, CDR2 SMNVEV (reference sequence). The CDR3 has 15 amino acids. Germline trimming cut 4 bases from V and 7 bases from J; bases unmatched to any gene: 10. The CDR3 loop is CASSSSPTGLNEQFF. CDR3 coding DNA: TGTGCCAGCAGTTCTTCCCCGACAGGGTTAAATGAGCAGTTCTTC.

V and J are TRBV4-1 and TRBJ2-6, with 10 bases that match TRBD1. CDR1 MGHRA and CDR2 YSYEKL come from the germline V gene. V lost 0 bases, J lost 1 base, and 3 bases stayed unmatched. This CDR3 contains 18 residues. CDR3 sequence: CASSQEGQGFSGANVLTF. The CDR3 DNA is TGCGCCAGCAGCCAAGAGGGACAGGGGTTTTCTGGGGCCAACGTCCTGACTTTC.

The chain couples TRBV6-6 to TRBJ1-1, with a weak D call TRBD1 (6 bases). Germline CDR1 MNHNY, CDR2 SVGAGI (reference sequence). Trimming pared 2 bases from V and 5 bases from J, leaving 9 bases between. CDR3 length equals 13 residues. This chain's CDR3 is CASSYQGRTEAFF. CDR3 DNA sequence: TGTGCCAGCAGTTACCAGGGGCGGACTGAAGCTTTCTTT.

This chain joins TRBV6-4 and TRBJ2-5; D assignment may be TRBD1 or TRBD2 (5 bases each). In germline, CDR1 is MRHNA, CDR2 SNTAGT. The CDR3 spans 14 residues. The germline V and J ends were trimmed by 3 bases and 5 bases, with 13 bases remaining between them. The CDR3 region is CASSEGGGRETQYF. Here the CDR3 DNA reads TGTGCCAGCAGTGAAGGTGGGGGAAGGGAGACCCAGTACTTC.

The gene calls are TRBV29-1 and TRBJ1-6, with D perhaps matching TRBD1 (6 bases). The CDR3 contains 13 residues. Germline CDR1 is SQVTM and CDR2 is ANQGSEA. With 4 bases removed from V and 6 bases from J, the gap between germline ends came to 10 bases. For the CDR3, the DNA is TGCAGCGTTGCCGGGGGCTTTAATTCACCCCTCCACTTT. Its translation is CSVAGGFNSPLHF.

J is TRBJ2-7 and V is TRBV11-2; 10 nucleotides agree with TRBD2. V trimming: 4 bases; J trimming: 3 bases; junction bases outside the gene matches: 18. The germline V gene encodes CDR1 SGHAT and CDR2 FQNNGV. The CDR3 is 19 residues long. This CDR3 reads CASSSPRDSGGNVRYEQYF. In nucleotides, the CDR3 is TGTGCCAGCAGCTCGCCCCGAGATAGCGGGGGGAACGTTCGCTACGAGCAGTACTTC.

V and J are TRBV5-6 and TRBJ1-2, with D tentatively TRBD1 (5 bases). With 6 bases removed from V and 7 bases from J, the gap between germline ends came to 19 bases. The CDR3 contains 14 residues. The V gene's germline CDR1 is SGHDT and CDR2 YYEEEE. CDR3 bases: TGTGCCAGCACCGACGGGACCTCCCGTTTTGGCTACACCTTC. It yields the protein CASTDGTSRFGYTF.

J is TRBJ2-7 and V is TRBV7-9; no clear D gene. The V gene lost 4 bases and the J gene lost 1 base, with 8 bases spanning the gap. The CDR3 covers 13 residues. Germline CDR1 is SEHNR and CDR2 is FQNEAQ (reference sequence). The DNA of the CDR3 is TGTGCCAGCAGCTCACCCGAGTCCTACGAGCAGTACTTC. Translating gives CASSSPESYEQYF.

V and J are TRBV5-1 and TRBJ2-3; a weak D match, TRBD1 (6 bases). The germline gives CDR1 SGHRS, CDR2 YFSETQ. The CDR3 length is 15 residues. V was cut by 7 bases and J by 0 bases, with 15 bases left in between. CDR3 amino acids: CASGKGHTSTDTQYF. The CDR3 coding sequence is TGCGCCAGCGGCAAGGGACACACTAGCACAGATACGCAGTATTTT. Based on the CDR3 plus reference TRBV5-1 and TRBJ2-3, the full variable domain is KAGVTQTPRYLIKTRGQQVTLSCSPISGHRSVSWYQQTPGQGLQFLFEYFSETQRNKGNFPGRFSGRQFSNSRSEMNVSTLELGDSALYLCASGKGHTSTDTQYFGPGTRLTVL.

This clone was seen a handful of times. The J gene is TRBJ1-1, the V gene TRBV4-2; a weak D match, TRBD1 (5 bases). This CDR3 is 13 amino acids long. Between the trimmed V and J ends, which lost 7 bases and 4 bases, there was a span of 13 bases. CDR1 LGHNA and CDR2 YNFKEQ come from the germline V gene. The CDR3 region is CASKSGVSTEAFF. DNA for the CDR3: TGTGCCAGCAAATCGGGGGTGAGCACTGAAGCTTTCTTT.

Only a few counts were recorded for this clone. The chain joins TRBV2 to TRBJ2-7; weak D call: TRBD2 (6 bases). The ends were cut back, 3 bases at V and 7 bases at J, with 16 bases in the middle. The CDR3 loop spans 14 amino acids. Per germline, CDR1 SNHLY and CDR2 FYNNEI. CDR3 coding DNA: TGTGCCAGCAGTGATACCTCCTGGGAGGATGAGCAGTACTTC. Encoded protein: CASSDTSWEDEQYF.

This chain joins TRBV30 and TRBJ1-3; no firm D call. V was pared by 7 bases and J by 0 bases, with 7 bases between. CDR1 and CDR2 from the germline V gene are GTSNPN and SVGIG (reference sequence). The CDR3 runs to 12 residues. The CDR3 reads CAFSSSGNTIYF. The CDR3 DNA reads as TGTGCCTTTTCATCCTCTGGAAACACCATATATTTT.

This chain links TRBV29-1 with TRBJ2-3; TRBD2 aligns across 8 bases. V shed 3 bases, J shed 4 bases, and the junction held 3 bases outside the gene matches. This CDR3 region has 13 residues. Germline-derived CDR1 and CDR2 are SQVTM and ANQGSEA. The CDR3 DNA reads TGCAGCGTTGACAGAGCGGGGGCAGATACGCAGTATTTT. Translated: CSVDRAGADTQYF.